This T cell receptor (beta chain) was identified in a study of Graves' ophthalmopathy and Graves' hyperthyroidism. The TCR beta CDR3 regions underwent amplification from RNA transcripts. RT-PCR in the first round used HTBI primers; a second-round multiplex PCR followed. TCRdb used MiXCR to reprocess the multiplex PCR reads, holding one entry per CDR3 protein. The sample records around 670,000 distinct CDR3 sequences, roughly 40% being singletons. Pregnancy or lactation, uncontrolled infections and other autoimmune diseases were grounds for excluding patients. Serum thyroxine and TRAb, along with clinical symptoms, thyroid ultrasound and orbital computed tomography, were what diagnosis relied on. In germline, CDR1 is DFQATT, CDR2 SNEGSKA (reference sequence). Unmatched junction bases numbered 12, after V lost 1 base and J lost 7 bases. CDR3 length: 15 amino acids.

Sequenced material: peripheral blood. The V gene is TRBV20-1, the J gene TRBJ1-2, with 7 nucleotides matching TRBD1. The TCR was taken from an adult man with Graves' ophthalmopathy. The CDR3 region is CSARVAGGDDSGYTF. The CDR3, as DNA: TGCAGTGCTAGAGTTGCAGGGGGGGACGACTCTGGCTACACCTTC.